A single sample is the source of the 15 T cell receptor beta chains below, sequenced in a study of control samples from healthy donors and cancer patients. The table came from immunoSEQ multiplex PCR; TCRdb's copy has only in-frame clones and leaves some out. Of 400,000 to 450,000 clones listed, more than 80% were seen once; the top ten hold 5.5% to 8%. Sequencing was carried out using PBMCs. These receptors all stem from a man in his forties with head and neck cancer.

The chain joins TRBV15 to TRBJ2-1; no definite D call. Per germline, CDR1 LNHNV and CDR2 YYDKDF (reference sequence). Trimming removed 1 base from V and 1 base from J, with 8 bases in between. The CDR3 runs to 15 residues. The CDR3, as DNA: TGTGCCACCAGCAGAGTCGTGGAATCCTACAATGAGCAGTTCTTC. Amino acids: CATSRVVESYNEQFF.

The genes are TRBV4-1 and TRBJ2-7; 8 bases are a match to TRBD1. The CDR3 spans 15 residues. CDR1 is MGHRA and CDR2 is YSYEKL in the germline V gene. Germline trimming cut 4 bases from V and 7 bases from J; bases unmatched to any gene: 12. As DNA, the CDR3 is TGCGCCAGCAGCCTTAGTACAGGGGGATCGGGGGAGCAGTACTTC. Its protein is CASSLSTGGSGEQYF.

This clone has a handful of counts. The rearrangement joins TRBV7-2 to TRBJ2-7; D may be TRBD1 or TRBD2 (5 bases each). V gave up 6 bases and J gave up 4 bases, with 16 bases separating them. The CDR3 consists of 14 residues. Germline V lookup: CDR1 SGHTA, CDR2 FQGNSA. The CDR3 DNA follows: TGTGCCAGCAGGTTCCGGGACGGAATATACGAGCAGTACTTC. Protein: CASRFRDGIYEQYF.

This sequence joins TRBV27 and TRBJ2-1; D unclear. The CDR3 sequence is 15 residues long. CDR1 is MNHEY, CDR2 SMNVEV, per germline (reference sequence). V was shortened by 5 bases and J by 9 bases, with 20 bases between the two germline ends. CDR3 sequence: CASSPLTGVSAEQFF. The CDR3 nucleotides are TGTGCCAGCAGTCCATTAACCGGTGTGAGCGCTGAGCAGTTCTTC.

The chain links TRBV10-1 to TRBJ2-7; 8 nucleotides line up with TRBD1. The CDR3 is 14 residues long. CDR1 WNHNN and CDR2 SYGVQD come from the germline V gene (reference sequence). Germline trimming cut 2 bases from V and 5 bases from J; bases unmatched to any gene: 5. CDR3 in amino acids: CASSETGGINEQYF. Written as DNA, the CDR3 is TGCGCCAGCAGTGAGACAGGGGGAATCAACGAGCAGTACTTC.

Only one count was recorded for this clone. The chain combines TRBV7-2 with TRBJ2-7; 7 nucleotides agree with TRBD1. J lost 4 bases, V lost 6 bases, and 6 bases had no gene match. In germline, CDR1 is SGHTA, CDR2 FQGNSA. The CDR3 extends over 13 amino acids. CDR3 region: CASRVTGIYEQYF. The CDR3 nucleotides read TGTGCCAGCAGGGTGACAGGGATTTACGAGCAGTACTTC.

The gene calls are TRBV24-1 and TRBJ1-2; 8 nucleotides line up with TRBD1. Germline V gene data show CDR1 as KGHDR and CDR2 as SFDVKD. V gave up 10 bases and J gave up 0 bases; unmatched junction bases: 12. This CDR3 has 16 amino acids. The CDR3 sequence is CATSDGTGQTNYGYTF. The DNA for the CDR3 is TGTGCCACTTCTGATGGGACAGGCCAAACTAACTATGGCTACACCTTC.

The rearrangement links TRBV5-1 to TRBJ1-1; tentative D call: TRBD1 (5 bases). CDR3 size: 14 residues. Germline V gene data show CDR1 as SGHRS and CDR2 as YFSETQ. The V end lost 4 bases, the J end lost 4 bases, and 14 bases lay between the germline ends. The CDR3 bases are TGCGCCAGCAGCGTACACGACAGTTCCACTGAAGCTTTCTTT. Amino acid sequence: CASSVHDSSTEAFF.

The chain recombines TRBV19 with TRBJ2-7; tentative D call: TRBD1 (6 bases). Germline V gene data show CDR1 as LNHDA and CDR2 as SQIVND (reference sequence). The ends were cut back, 6 bases at V and 0 bases at J, with 12 bases in the middle. The CDR3 has 14 amino acids. CDR3 residues: CASRPGHISYEQYF. CDR3 sequence (DNA): TGTGCCAGTAGGCCGGGACATATCTCCTACGAGCAGTACTTC.

The chain couples TRBV7-8 to TRBJ2-2, with TRBD2 identical over 9 bases. Germline V lookup: CDR1 SGHVS, CDR2 FQNEAQ. CDR3 size: 17 residues. The J segment lost 2 bases and the V segment lost 1 base, leaving 5 bases of the junction unmatched. The CDR3 protein is CASSLGVAGDNTGELFF. Here the CDR3 DNA reads TGTGCCAGCAGCTTAGGGGTAGCGGGAGATAACACCGGGGAGCTGTTTTTT.

The J gene is TRBJ2-2, the V gene TRBV11-3; D ambiguous. CDR3 size: 13 residues. V lost 3 bases to trimming and J lost 4 bases, with 6 bases between them. CDR1 is SGHNT and CDR2 is YENEEA in the germline V gene. The CDR3 region has the DNA TGTGCCAGCAGCTTCGGTTTCACCGGGGAGCTGTTTTTT. Translating it yields CASSFGFTGELFF.

The V call is TRBV4-2, the J call TRBJ1-1; D possibly corresponds to TRBD1 (5 bases). Trimming removed 1 base at V and 3 bases at J, with 9 bases between. This CDR3 has 14 amino acids. The germline gives CDR1 LGHNA, CDR2 YNFKEQ. The CDR3 nucleotides read TGTGCCAGCAGCCAAGCGGGGGTGCACACTGAAGCTTTCTTT. Protein product: CASSQAGVHTEAFF.

This chain uses TRBV5-1 with TRBJ2-5; the match to TRBD2 covers 12 bases. This CDR3 region has 19 residues. Looked up from germline, CDR1 is SGHRS and CDR2 is YFSETQ. The V and J ends lost 4 bases and 5 bases, in that order; junction bases with no gene match: 18. CDR3 in amino acids: CASSPRTVGLAGPGETQYF. CDR3 nucleotides: TGCGCCAGCAGCCCAAGGACGGTGGGACTAGCGGGCCCTGGGGAGACCCAGTACTTC.

V usage is TRBV5-5 and J usage is TRBJ2-1, with D possibly being TRBD1 or TRBD2 (5 bases each). Looked up from germline, CDR1 is SGHKS and CDR2 is YYEKEE (reference sequence). The CDR3 runs to 13 residues. The ends were cut back, 3 bases at V and 6 bases at J, with 10 bases in the middle. The CDR3 nucleotides are TGTGCCAGCAGCTGGGGGACGGGCAATGAGCAGTTCTTC. Translating gives CASSWGTGNEQFF.

This clone was detected only once. The chain couples TRBV6-5 to TRBJ1-2, with no clear D. V shed 8 bases and J shed 4 bases, with 8 bases lying between them. The V gene's germline CDR1 is MNHEY and CDR2 SVGAGI. The CDR3 is made up of 11 amino acids. This CDR3 is CASRESYGYTF. The CDR3 coding sequence is TGTGCCAGCCGGGAGAGCTATGGCTACACCTTC.